This is a list of T cell receptor beta chains from one sample in a study of shared clonotypes between healthy human individuals. Measured with immunoSEQ multiplex PCR; TCRdb has only the in-frame clones, and not every one. The sample carries 550,000 to 600,000 clones, 95% to 98% recorded once. Input material: naive CD8+ T cells sorted from blood. The origin of the receptors is a man aged 25-40 years in good health. The conserved cysteine and the conserved F or W are not part of the CDR3 here.

v_call	j_call	cdr3_aa
TRBV5-4	TRBJ2-7	ASSLVDRVDEQY
TRBV29-1	TRBJ2-1	SARPVADYNEQF
TRBV7-2	TRBJ2-3	ASSRTGFSTDTQY
TRBV11-3	TRBJ1-1	ASSPRGVTEAF
TRBV9	TRBJ2-1	ASSAGGSGTSGNNEQF
TRBV7-7	TRBJ2-1	ASSPGTSGKYNEQF
TRBV27	TRBJ2-7	ASSVLAGESRHFQY
TRBV6-1	TRBJ2-1	ASRRVGERYNEQF
TRBV28	TRBJ2-7	ASSPIGQGKEQY
TRBV11-2	TRBJ1-2	ASSLIAQTDYGYT
TRBV10-2	TRBJ2-3	ASSESLAGHTDTQY
TRBV7-9	TRBJ2-2	ASSSPGPGELF
TRBV27	TRBJ2-1	ASSRDSYNEQF
TRBV28	TRBJ2-7	ASSLNPGTNPTYEQY
TRBV29-1	TRBJ2-3	SVEDLSGDTDTQY
TRBV18	TRBJ2-1	ASSPPDRAVNEQF
TRBV5-1	TRBJ2-7	ASSSGTGAYEQY
TRBV7-9	TRBJ1-5	ASSSTRDRGGIQPQH
TRBV7-9	TRBJ2-3	ASSPGQGADTQY
TRBV11-2	TRBJ1-4	ASSQSVGTNEKLF
TRBV29-1	TRBJ2-7	SVAGTVDYEQY
TRBV7-9	TRBJ1-5	ASSSGGSSNQPQH
TRBV30	TRBJ2-3	AFQDGGPPDTQY
TRBV6-5	TRBJ1-1	ASSPPGQGAPAF
TRBV11-3	TRBJ2-1	ASSSRSSEQF
TRBV30	TRBJ2-7	AWRAKRGRSSYEQY
TRBV7-9	TRBJ2-7	ASSLTASGRGIYEQY
TRBV9	TRBJ2-7	ASSVGSGSSYEQY
TRBV2	TRBJ2-7	AIRGKSSYEQY
TRBV7-9	TRBJ2-7	ASSLEASGALEQY
TRBV5-1	TRBJ1-2	ASSPITTGEEGYT
TRBV4-3	TRBJ2-1	ASSQDQGPLDNEQF
TRBV30	TRBJ1-2	AWMGGTYGYT
TRBV10-3	TRBJ1-1	AISNGRMNTEAF
TRBV11-2	TRBJ1-2	ASSSPWAVDNGYGYT
TRBV9	TRBJ2-1	ASSAQGVNAQF
TRBV28	TRBJ2-1	ASSYPQGAYEQF
TRBV11-1	TRBJ2-1	ASSQSGTSGREQF
TRBV28	TRBJ2-3	ASSLPRGAASTDTQY
TRBV25-1	TRBJ2-3	ASSEYGGLDTQY
TRBV6-5	TRBJ1-1	ASSYKGYEAF
TRBV4-3	TRBJ2-7	ASSQDRSRVDEQY
TRBV11-2	TRBJ2-7	ASSLGRTYEQY
TRBV7-8	TRBJ2-7	ASSLAQSPSYEQY
TRBV5-4	TRBJ2-2	ASRLVQGGTGELF
TRBV19	TRBJ1-1	ASSTRMNTEAF
TRBV15	TRBJ1-4	ATSSQAGEAWRKLF